The rows below give T cell receptor beta chains drawn from one sample of a study of radiotherapy plus CTLA-4 blockade in lung cancer. The assay was immunoSEQ multiplex PCR, and TCRdb's table has in-frame clones only and misses some. Among over 85,000 clones, 82% were seen once, and the ten largest hold about 25%. The material sequenced was peripheral blood, taken from a patient treated with radiotherapy plus ipilimumab. The origin of the receptors is a human donor with non-small cell lung cancer that progressed on radiotherapy plus ipilimumab. The CDR3 runs from the conserved cysteine through the conserved F or W. The order of the fields is D gene, J gene, clone size, V gene, CDR3 protein, CDR3 DNA. D genes are given only for firm matches. The size field is filled for only some rows; it gives once, few, many or a size class.

d_call: -; j_call: TRBJ1-3; clone_size: -; v_call: TRBV15; cdr3_aa: CATSTRTGTSGNTIYF; cdr3_nt: TGTGCCACCAGCACCCGGACTGGTACGTCTGGAAACACCATATATTTT
d_call: -; j_call: TRBJ1-2; clone_size: few; v_call: TRBV18; cdr3_aa: CASSPNYGYTF; cdr3_nt: TGTGCCAGCTCACCTAACTATGGCTACACCTTC
d_call: -; j_call: TRBJ2-1; clone_size: -; v_call: TRBV16; cdr3_aa: CASSQPEGVEGNEQFF; cdr3_nt: TGTGCCAGCAGCCAACCGGAGGGGGTTGAGGGCAATGAGCAGTTCTTC
d_call: TRBD1; j_call: TRBJ2-7; clone_size: -; v_call: TRBV6-5; cdr3_aa: CASRTGTGADEQYF; cdr3_nt: TGTGCCAGCAGAACCGGGACAGGGGCGGACGAGCAGTACTTC
d_call: TRBD2; j_call: TRBJ2-1; clone_size: -; v_call: TRBV27; cdr3_aa: CASSFKSGTRINEQFF; cdr3_nt: TGTGCCAGCAGTTTTAAGAGCGGGACTAGGATCAATGAGCAGTTCTTC
d_call: -; j_call: TRBJ1-2; clone_size: few; v_call: TRBV27; cdr3_aa: CASSLTGNYGYTF; cdr3_nt: TGTGCCAGCAGTTTAACCGGAAACTATGGCTACACCTTC
d_call: -; j_call: TRBJ1-2; clone_size: -; v_call: TRBV30; cdr3_aa: CACDWGSYDYGYTF; cdr3_nt: TGTGCCTGCGATTGGGGTAGTTATGACTATGGCTACACCTTC
d_call: TRBD1; j_call: TRBJ2-1; clone_size: -; v_call: TRBV30; cdr3_aa: CAWTPGTGVNEQFF; cdr3_nt: TGTGCCTGGACCCCCGGGACAGGGGTCAATGAGCAGTTCTTC
d_call: -; j_call: TRBJ2-5; clone_size: once; v_call: TRBV6-1; cdr3_aa: CASSEGGTQYF; cdr3_nt: TGTGCCAGCAGTGAAGGGGGGACCCAGTACTTC
d_call: TRBD1; j_call: TRBJ2-7; clone_size: -; v_call: TRBV5-4; cdr3_aa: CASSPGQGASYEQYF; cdr3_nt: TGTGCCAGCAGCCCGGGACAGGGGGCTTCCTACGAGCAGTACTTC
d_call: TRBD2; j_call: TRBJ2-3; clone_size: -; v_call: TRBV2; cdr3_aa: CASRGLAGSTDTQYF; cdr3_nt: TGTGCCAGCCGTGGCCTAGCGGGGTCCACAGATACGCAGTATTTT
d_call: -; j_call: TRBJ2-3; clone_size: -; v_call: TRBV30; cdr3_aa: CAWRGDGHTDTQYF; cdr3_nt: TGTGCCTGGAGAGGTGACGGGCACACAGATACGCAGTATTTT
d_call: -; j_call: TRBJ2-1; clone_size: -; v_call: TRBV4-1; cdr3_aa: CASSQETDYNEQFF; cdr3_nt: TGCGCCAGCAGCCAAGAAACGGACTACAATGAGCAGTTCTTC
d_call: -; j_call: TRBJ1-4; clone_size: -; v_call: TRBV2; cdr3_aa: CASSELSGEGEKLFF; cdr3_nt: TGTGCCAGCAGTGAACTTTCGGGGGAAGGAGAAAAACTGTTTTTT
d_call: -; j_call: TRBJ2-3; clone_size: -; v_call: TRBV20-1; cdr3_aa: CNAGSTDTQYF; cdr3_nt: TGCAACGCGGGTAGCACAGATACGCAGTATTTT
d_call: TRBD2; j_call: TRBJ2-1; clone_size: -; v_call: TRBV5-1; cdr3_aa: CASSRLAGGNEQFF; cdr3_nt: TGCGCCAGCAGCCGACTAGCGGGAGGCAATGAGCAGTTCTTC
d_call: -; j_call: TRBJ2-7; clone_size: -; v_call: TRBV28; cdr3_aa: CASSPGPVSIGEQYF; cdr3_nt: TGTGCCAGCAGTCCGGGGCCGGTATCTATAGGCGAGCAGTACTTC
d_call: TRBD2; j_call: TRBJ2-3; clone_size: -; v_call: TRBV30; cdr3_aa: CAWTPGLAGGPTDTQYF; cdr3_nt: TGTGCCTGGACACCGGGACTAGCGGGAGGGCCAACGGATACGCAGTATTTT
d_call: TRBD1; j_call: TRBJ1-1; clone_size: -; v_call: TRBV5-1; cdr3_aa: CASSLGQGRTEAFF; cdr3_nt: TGCGCCAGCAGCTTAGGACAGGGTCGCACTGAAGCTTTCTTT
d_call: -; j_call: TRBJ1-1; clone_size: -; v_call: TRBV12-5; cdr3_aa: CASGTRTAVNTEAFF; cdr3_nt: TGTGCTAGTGGTACCCGGACAGCGGTGAACACTGAAGCTTTCTTT
d_call: -; j_call: TRBJ2-5; clone_size: -; v_call: TRBV10-3; cdr3_aa: CASTPSVQETQYF; cdr3_nt: TGTGCCTCCACCCCTAGCGTTCAAGAGACCCAGTACTTC
d_call: -; j_call: TRBJ2-1; clone_size: once; v_call: TRBV13; cdr3_aa: CASSTTGDSNEQFF; cdr3_nt: TGTGCCAGCAGCACGACAGGAGACTCCAATGAGCAGTTCTTC
d_call: TRBD1; j_call: TRBJ1-2; clone_size: -; v_call: TRBV29-1; cdr3_aa: CSVAAGGDRFALGYTF; cdr3_nt: TGCAGCGTCGCGGCAGGTGGGGACAGGTTCGCCTTGGGCTACACCTTC